This T cell receptor (beta chain) was observed in a study of CD8+ T cells in alopecia areata. Overall study context: Each day, treated patients took oral tofacitinib twice, at 5 to 10 mg per dose.

RNA was extracted and reverse transcribed into cDNA as the sequencing template. TCRdb's copy holds only in-frame clones and misses some; the assay was immunoSEQ multiplex PCR. The table has about 180,000 clones, around 71% seen once. Germline V CDR1 and CDR2: KGHSH, LQKENI. CDR3 length: 12 residues. Trimming removed 3 bases at V and 4 bases at J, with 4 bases between. The specimen was CD8+ T cells sorted from blood, collected at week 0. The rearrangement uses TRBV18 and TRBJ2-1; D gene unclear. This sequence was found in a human donor with alopecia areata. The CDR3 here is CASSPNYNEQFF. DNA of the CDR3: TGTGCCAGCTCACCTAATTACAATGAGCAGTTCTTC.